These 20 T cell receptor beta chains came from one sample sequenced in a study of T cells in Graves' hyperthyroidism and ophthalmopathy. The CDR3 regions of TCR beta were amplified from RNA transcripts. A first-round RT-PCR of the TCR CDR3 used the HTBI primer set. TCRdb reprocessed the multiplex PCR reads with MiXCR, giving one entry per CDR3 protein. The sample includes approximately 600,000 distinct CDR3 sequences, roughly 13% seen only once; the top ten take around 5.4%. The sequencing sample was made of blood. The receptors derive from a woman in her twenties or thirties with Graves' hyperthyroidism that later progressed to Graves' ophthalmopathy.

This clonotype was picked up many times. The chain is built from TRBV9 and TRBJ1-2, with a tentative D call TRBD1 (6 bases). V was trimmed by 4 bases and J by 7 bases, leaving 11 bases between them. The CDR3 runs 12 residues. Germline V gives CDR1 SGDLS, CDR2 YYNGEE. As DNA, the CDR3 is TGTGCCAGCAGCACACAGGGTGGTGGCTACACCTTC. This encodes CASSTQGGGYTF.

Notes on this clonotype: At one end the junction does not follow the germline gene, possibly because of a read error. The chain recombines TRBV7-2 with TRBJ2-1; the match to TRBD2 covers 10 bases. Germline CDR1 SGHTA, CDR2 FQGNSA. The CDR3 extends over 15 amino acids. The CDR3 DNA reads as TGTGCCAGCAGCTTACTAGCGGGAGCGGTGAATGAGCAGTCCTTC. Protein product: CASSLLAGAVNEQSF.

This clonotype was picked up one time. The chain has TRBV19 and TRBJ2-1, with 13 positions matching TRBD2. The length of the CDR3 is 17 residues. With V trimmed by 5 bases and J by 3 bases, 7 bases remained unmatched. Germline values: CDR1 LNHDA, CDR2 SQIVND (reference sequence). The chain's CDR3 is CASSPTSGRFLYNEQFF. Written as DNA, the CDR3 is TGTGCCAGTAGTCCGACTAGCGGGAGGTTCCTCTACAATGAGCAGTTCTTC.

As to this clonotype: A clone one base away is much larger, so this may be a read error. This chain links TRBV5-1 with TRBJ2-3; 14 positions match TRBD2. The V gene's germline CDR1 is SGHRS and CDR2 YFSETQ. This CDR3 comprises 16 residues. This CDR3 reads CASSRGTSGSTDTQDF. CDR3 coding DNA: TGCGCCAGCAGCCGAGGGACTAGCGGGAGCACAGATACGCAGGATTTT.

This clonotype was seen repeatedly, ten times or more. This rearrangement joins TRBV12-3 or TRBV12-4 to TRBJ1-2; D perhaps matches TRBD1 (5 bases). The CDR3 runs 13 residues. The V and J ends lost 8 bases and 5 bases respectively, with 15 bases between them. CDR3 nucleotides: TGTGCCAGCCTCCCTGGGGCAGGGTATGGCTACACCTTC. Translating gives CASLPGAGYGYTF.

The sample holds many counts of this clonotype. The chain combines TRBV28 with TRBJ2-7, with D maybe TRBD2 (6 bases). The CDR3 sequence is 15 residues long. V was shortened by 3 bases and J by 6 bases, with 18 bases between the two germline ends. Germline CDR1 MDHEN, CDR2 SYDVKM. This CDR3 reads CASSFGLAGTGEQYF. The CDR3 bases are TGTGCCAGCAGTTTCGGCCTGGCGGGAACGGGCGAGCAGTACTTC.

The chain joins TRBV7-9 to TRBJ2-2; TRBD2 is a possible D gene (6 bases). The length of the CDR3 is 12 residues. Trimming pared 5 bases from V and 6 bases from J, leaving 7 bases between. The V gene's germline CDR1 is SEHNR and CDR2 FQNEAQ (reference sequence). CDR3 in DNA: TGTGCCAGCAGCGGGGGGTCCGGGGAGCTGTTTTTT. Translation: CASSGGSGELFF.

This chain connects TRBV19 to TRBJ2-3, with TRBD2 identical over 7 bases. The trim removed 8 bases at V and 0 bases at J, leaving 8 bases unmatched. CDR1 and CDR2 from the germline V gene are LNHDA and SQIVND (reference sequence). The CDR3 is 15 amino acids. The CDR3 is CASFQREGSTDTQYF. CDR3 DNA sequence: TGTGCCAGTTTCCAGCGGGAAGGTAGCACAGATACGCAGTATTTT.

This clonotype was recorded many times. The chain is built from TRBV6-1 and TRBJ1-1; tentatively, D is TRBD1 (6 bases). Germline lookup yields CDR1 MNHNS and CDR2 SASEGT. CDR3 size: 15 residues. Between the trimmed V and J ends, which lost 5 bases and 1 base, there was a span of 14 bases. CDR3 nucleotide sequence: TGTGCCAGCAGTTCCGGGAAGGGGGGGAACACTGAAGCTTTCTTT. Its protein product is CASSSGKGGNTEAFF.

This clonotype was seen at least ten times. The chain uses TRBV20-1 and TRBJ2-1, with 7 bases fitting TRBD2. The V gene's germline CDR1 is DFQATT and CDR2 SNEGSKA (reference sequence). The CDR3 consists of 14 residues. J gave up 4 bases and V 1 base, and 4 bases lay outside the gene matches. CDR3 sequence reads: CSARGLAEYNEQFF. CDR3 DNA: TGCAGTGCTAGAGGGCTAGCGGAGTACAATGAGCAGTTCTTC.

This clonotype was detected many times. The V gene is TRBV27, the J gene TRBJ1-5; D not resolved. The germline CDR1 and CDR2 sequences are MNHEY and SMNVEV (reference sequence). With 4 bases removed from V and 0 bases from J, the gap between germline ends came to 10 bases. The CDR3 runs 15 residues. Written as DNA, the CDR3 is TGTGCCAGCAGTTCCCGAGAAGGTAGCAATCAGCCCCAGCATTTT. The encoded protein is CASSSREGSNQPQHF.

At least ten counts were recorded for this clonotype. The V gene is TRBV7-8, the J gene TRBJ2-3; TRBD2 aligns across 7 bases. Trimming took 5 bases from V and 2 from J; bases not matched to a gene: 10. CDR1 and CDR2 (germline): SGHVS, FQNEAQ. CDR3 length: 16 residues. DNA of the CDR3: TGTGCCAGCAGCCCACGGGTAGCGGGTACCACAGATACGCAGTATTTT. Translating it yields CASSPRVAGTTDTQYF.

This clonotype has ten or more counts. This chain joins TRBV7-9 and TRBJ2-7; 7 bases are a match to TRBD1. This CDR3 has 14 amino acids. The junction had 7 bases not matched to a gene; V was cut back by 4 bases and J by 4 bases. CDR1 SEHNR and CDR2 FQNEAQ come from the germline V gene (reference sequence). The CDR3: CASSSKGARYEQYF. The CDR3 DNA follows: TGTGCCAGCAGCTCCAAGGGGGCCCGTTACGAGCAGTACTTC.

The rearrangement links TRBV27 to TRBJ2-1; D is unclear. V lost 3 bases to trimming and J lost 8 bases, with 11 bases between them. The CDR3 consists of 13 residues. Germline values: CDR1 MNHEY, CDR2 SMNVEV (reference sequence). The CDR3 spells CASSFLPAYEQFF. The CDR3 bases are TGTGCCAGCAGTTTTTTACCGGCCTATGAGCAGTTCTTC.

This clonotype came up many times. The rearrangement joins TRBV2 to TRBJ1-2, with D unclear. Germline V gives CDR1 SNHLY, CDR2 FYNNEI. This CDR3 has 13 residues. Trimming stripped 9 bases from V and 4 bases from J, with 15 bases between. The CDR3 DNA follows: TGTGCCAGGAAAGACACATCAATCTATGGCTACACCTTC. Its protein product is CARKDTSIYGYTF.

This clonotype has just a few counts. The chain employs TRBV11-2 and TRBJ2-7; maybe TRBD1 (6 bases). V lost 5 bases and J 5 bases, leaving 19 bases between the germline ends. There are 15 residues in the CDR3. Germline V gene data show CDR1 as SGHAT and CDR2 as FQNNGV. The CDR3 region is CASSPLGQQRDEQYF. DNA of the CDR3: TGTGCCAGCAGCCCGTTAGGACAGCAACGAGACGAGCAGTACTTC.

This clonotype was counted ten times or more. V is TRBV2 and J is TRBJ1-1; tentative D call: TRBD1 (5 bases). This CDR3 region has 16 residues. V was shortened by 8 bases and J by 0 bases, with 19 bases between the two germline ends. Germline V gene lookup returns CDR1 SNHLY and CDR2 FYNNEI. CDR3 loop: CASPLSGGTMNTEAFF. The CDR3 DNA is TGTGCCAGCCCTCTTTCTGGGGGAACGATGAACACTGAAGCTTTCTTT.

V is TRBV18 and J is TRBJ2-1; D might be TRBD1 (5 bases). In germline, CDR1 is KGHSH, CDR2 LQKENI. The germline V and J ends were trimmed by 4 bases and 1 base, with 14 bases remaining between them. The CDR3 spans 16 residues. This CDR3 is CASSLIQVVSYNEQFF. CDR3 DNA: TGTGCCAGCTCACTAATACAGGTGGTTTCCTACAATGAGCAGTTCTTC. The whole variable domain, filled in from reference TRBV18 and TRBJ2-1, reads NAGVMQNPRHLVRRRGQEARLRCSPMKGHSHVYWYRQLPEEGLKFMVYLQKENIIDESGMPKERFSAEFPKEGPSILRIQQVVRGDSAAYFCASSLIQVVSYNEQFFGPGTRLTVL.

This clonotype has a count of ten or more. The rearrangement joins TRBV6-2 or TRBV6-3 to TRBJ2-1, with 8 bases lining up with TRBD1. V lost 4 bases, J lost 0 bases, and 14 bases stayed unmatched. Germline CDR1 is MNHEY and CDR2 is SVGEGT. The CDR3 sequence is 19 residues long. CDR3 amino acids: CASSSDRGVPYSSYNEQFF. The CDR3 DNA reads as TGTGCCAGCAGTTCCGACAGGGGCGTTCCCTATAGCTCCTACAATGAGCAGTTCTTC.

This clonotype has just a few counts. Here the CDR3 reads CASSQQRSAEAFF. The CDR3 DNA is TGCGCCAGCAGCCAACAACGGAGCGCTGAAGCTTTCTTT. The chain joins TRBV4-3 to TRBJ1-1, with no clear D. CDR3 size: 13 residues. Trimming cost V 2 bases and J 6 bases, with 10 bases left between them. Germline V gene lookup returns CDR1 LGHNA and CDR2 YSLEER.